Below are 5 T cell receptor beta chains sequenced from a single sample in a study of cytomegalovirus exposure and HLA in healthy donors listed by TCRdb under 2017. Preparation of the library involved the immunoSEQ multiplex PCR assay. A mixture of 60 forward primers for TCR Vbeta segments and 13 reverse primers for TCR Jbeta segments was used in the multiplex PCR. Not all clones reach the TCRdb copy of this immuneACCESS table, which keeps in-frame sequences only. Checked studies attribute under half of the gap to unresolved V genes and leave the rest unexplained. Recorded for this sample are about 130,000 clones; roughly three quarters of them occurred a single time. The ten top clones hold around 3% of the sample. Sequencing was done on a sample of PBMCs. Receptor source: a man in his forties in good health and CMV-seronegative.

This clone was counted a few times. The J gene is TRBJ2-5, the V gene TRBV19, with D perhaps TRBD2 (6 bases). Between the trimmed V and J ends, which lost 1 base and 5 bases, there was a span of 14 bases. Germline CDR1 LNHDA, CDR2 SQIVND (reference sequence). The CDR3 is made up of 15 amino acids. CDR3 in amino acids: CASSIGLGGMETQYF. The CDR3, as DNA: TGTGCCAGTAGTATAGGATTGGGGGGAATGGAGACCCAGTACTTC.

The chain uses TRBV7-8 and TRBJ2-7, with 8 nucleotides matching TRBD1. The CDR3 has 13 residues. Germline CDR1 is SGHVS and CDR2 is FQNEAQ. V gave up 8 bases and J gave up 4 bases; unmatched junction bases: 7. The CDR3 protein is CASGGQGWYEQYF. As DNA, the CDR3 is TGTGCCAGCGGAGGACAGGGATGGTACGAGCAGTACTTC. The whole variable domain, filled in from reference TRBV7-8 and TRBJ2-7, reads GAGVSQSPRYKVAKRGQDVALRCDPISGHVSLFWYQQALGQGPEFLTYFQNEAQLDKSGLPSDRFFAERPEGSVSTLKIQRTQQEDSAVYLCASGGQGWYEQYFGPGTRLTVT.

This sequence joins TRBV7-8 and TRBJ2-6, with D perhaps matching TRBD1 (6 bases). The V and J ends lost 4 bases and 4 bases respectively, with 14 bases between them. This CDR3 has 16 residues. Germline lookup yields CDR1 SGHVS and CDR2 FQNEAQ. The CDR3 reads CASSWVVGAGANVLTF. CDR3 coding DNA: TGTGCCAGCAGCTGGGTGGTGGGGGCCGGGGCCAACGTCCTGACTTTC.

The chain links TRBV6-1 to TRBJ2-7; 7 nucleotides line up with TRBD2. The V gene end was trimmed by 4 bases and the J gene end by 6 bases; junction bases not matched to a gene: 12. This CDR3 spans 15 amino acids. The germline V gene encodes CDR1 MNHNS and CDR2 SASEGT. Here the CDR3 reads CASSVGPAGAGEQYF. The CDR3 nucleotides are TGTGCCAGCAGTGTCGGTCCGGCGGGAGCCGGCGAGCAGTACTTC.

This chain joins TRBV7-3 and TRBJ2-1, with 7 bases fitting TRBD2. The CDR3 spans 15 residues. Germline-derived CDR1 and CDR2 are SGHTA and FQGTGA. The trim removed 1 base at V and 1 base at J, leaving 1 base unmatched. The CDR3 coding sequence is TGTGCCAGCAGCTTAATGCGGGAGTCCTACAATGAGCAGTTCTTC. Translation gives CASSLMRESYNEQFF.